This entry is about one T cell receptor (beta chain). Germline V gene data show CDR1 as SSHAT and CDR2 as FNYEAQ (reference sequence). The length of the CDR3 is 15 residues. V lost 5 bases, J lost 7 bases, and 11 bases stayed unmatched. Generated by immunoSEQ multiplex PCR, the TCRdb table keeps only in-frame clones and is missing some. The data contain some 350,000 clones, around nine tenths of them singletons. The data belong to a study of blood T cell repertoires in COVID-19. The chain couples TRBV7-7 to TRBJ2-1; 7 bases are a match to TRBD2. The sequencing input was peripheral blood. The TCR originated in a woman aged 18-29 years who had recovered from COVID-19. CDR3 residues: CASSRVNWRENEQFF. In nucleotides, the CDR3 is TGTGCCAGCAGCCGCGTTAATTGGCGGGAGAATGAGCAGTTCTTC. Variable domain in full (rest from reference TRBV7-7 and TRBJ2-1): GAGVSQSPRYKVTKRGQDVTLRCDPISSHATLYWYQQALGQGPEFLTYFNYEAQPDKSGLPSDRFSAERPEGSISTLTIQRTEQRDSAMYRCASSRVNWRENEQFFGPGTRLTVL.